Each of the 29 T cell receptor beta chains below was sequenced from the same sample in a study of T-cell reconstitution after alpha-beta-depleted transplantation in children. Using unique molecular identifiers, the investigators prepared the TCRbeta library. MiXCR, applied by TCRdb to the PCR reads, yields one record per CDR3 protein. Of a few hundred thousand distinct CDR3 sequences listed, over 20% are singletons. Specimen: PBMCs, collected before TCRalphabeta/CD19-depleted stem cell transplant. The receptors come from a boy under two years old with Wiskott-Aldrich syndrome, due to receive a stem cell transplant.

This clonotype was observed a few times. This chain joins TRBV30 and TRBJ2-1; D is tentatively TRBD1 or TRBD2 (5 bases each). V was trimmed by 8 bases and J by 4 bases, leaving 18 bases between them. The CDR3 is 14 amino acids. Per the germline V gene, CDR1 is GTSNPN and CDR2 is SVGIG (reference sequence). The CDR3 protein is CAKSPRGRYNEQFF. The DNA for the CDR3 is TGTGCCAAGTCCCCTCGGGGCAGGTACAATGAGCAGTTCTTC.

The chain joins TRBV2 to TRBJ2-3, with 7 bases fitting TRBD2. The CDR3 covers 14 residues. V shed 8 bases and J 3 bases; nucleotides not matched to a gene: 8. Germline CDR1 SNHLY, CDR2 FYNNEI. CDR3 sequence (DNA): TGTGCCAGCTGGGTGGCTAGCGGAACAGATACGCAGTATTTT. Translated, it gives CASWVASGTDTQYF.

This clonotype was observed a few times. The V call is TRBV5-1, the J call TRBJ1-6, with D tentatively TRBD1 (5 bases). Germline V CDR1 and CDR2: SGHRS, YFSETQ. Trimming stripped 3 bases from V and 7 bases from J, with 14 bases between. The CDR3 has 15 residues. The CDR3 DNA reads TGCGCCAGCAGCTCATCAGGGCCTTGGAATTCACCCCTCCACTTT. Translating gives CASSSSGPWNSPLHF.

DNA of the CDR3: TGTGCCAGCAGTAGGGCCTTAGGACTAGCGGGAACCGGGGAGCTGTTTTTT. This sequence encodes CASSRALGLAGTGELFF. This sequence joins TRBV6-1 and TRBJ2-2; 12 positions match TRBD2. The CDR3 length is 17 residues. Germline V gene sequence: CDR1 MNHNS, CDR2 SASEGT. The V segment lost 5 bases and the J segment 5 bases; nucleotides outside the gene matches: 9.

This clonotype was seen a handful of times. The chain employs TRBV28 and TRBJ2-7, with 7 bases lining up with TRBD2. The junction had 2 bases not matched to a gene; V was cut back by 2 bases and J by 4 bases. There are 13 residues in the CDR3. The germline V gene encodes CDR1 MDHEN and CDR2 SYDVKM. The CDR3 DNA follows: TGTGCCAGCAGTTTAGCGGGAGAGTACGAGCAGTACTTC. Its protein product is CASSLAGEYEQYF.

This clonotype has ten or more counts. The chain has TRBV5-5 and TRBJ2-7; 7 nucleotides line up with TRBD2. Germline V gene sequence: CDR1 SGHKS, CDR2 YYEKEE (reference sequence). V lost 2 bases and J lost 1; bases outside the gene matches: 9. The CDR3 extends over 16 amino acids. CDR3 coding DNA: TGTGCCAGCAGCTTAAGGGGCGGGAGTGGATCCTACGAGCAGTACTTC. Translation: CASSLRGGSGSYEQYF.

The rearrangement uses TRBV6-5 and TRBJ2-1; 7 bases are a match to TRBD2. Germline V lookup: CDR1 MNHEY, CDR2 SVGAGI. Trimming took 0 bases from V and 5 from J; bases not matched to a gene: 7. This CDR3 region has 16 residues. The CDR3 region has the DNA TGTGCCAGCAGTTACTCTGGCGGGAGAACCAACAATGAGCAGTTCTTC. Translating gives CASSYSGGRTNNEQFF.

This clonotype has a handful of counts. This rearrangement joins TRBV7-3 to TRBJ2-1, with 7 bases matching TRBD2. The V segment lost 3 bases and the J segment 8 bases; nucleotides outside the gene matches: 7. The V gene's germline CDR1 is SGHTA and CDR2 FQGTGA. This CDR3 has 14 residues. CDR3 coding DNA: TGTGCCAGCAGCTTGAGCGGGACTTCGTATGAGCAGTTCTTC. It yields the protein CASSLSGTSYEQFF.

The rearrangement joins TRBV5-5 to TRBJ1-5; D possibly corresponds to TRBD1 (6 bases). CDR1 is SGHKS, CDR2 YYEKEE, per germline (reference sequence). Trimming left V 0 bases short and J 7 bases short, with 11 bases between. This CDR3 comprises 14 residues. The CDR3 DNA follows: TGTGCCAGCAGCTTGGGACAGGTGGGACAGCCCCAGCATTTT. It codes for CASSLGQVGQPQHF.

The CDR3 is CSARLRGNTEAFF. The CDR3 DNA follows: TGCAGTGCCAGACTCAGGGGAAACACTGAAGCTTTCTTT. The V and J genes are TRBV20-1 and TRBJ1-1; possibly TRBD1 for D (6 bases). The germline CDR1 and CDR2 sequences are DFQATT and SNEGSKA (reference sequence). The V gene lost 6 bases and the J gene lost 2 bases, with 13 bases spanning the gap. The CDR3 consists of 13 residues.

This clonotype was detected ten times or more. The chain links TRBV12-3 or TRBV12-4 to TRBJ2-3; 7 nucleotides align to TRBD2. The CDR3 runs 16 residues. The V gene end was trimmed by 3 bases and the J gene end by 0 bases; junction bases not matched to a gene: 6. The DNA for the CDR3 is TGTGCCAGCAGTTTCCGACTAGCAGCTAGCACAGATACGCAGTATTTT. Protein sequence: CASSFRLAASTDTQYF.

There are a few counts of this clonotype. This chain links TRBV5-6 with TRBJ1-2; D call uncertain. The CDR3 extends over 15 amino acids. Between the trimmed V and J ends, which lost 4 bases and 5 bases, there was a span of 18 bases. Germline-derived CDR1 and CDR2 are SGHDT and YYEEEE. The CDR3 DNA reads TGTGCCAGCAGCCTGTGGGATCCGGGTAATTATGGCTACACCTTC. Its protein product is CASSLWDPGNYGYTF.

This clonotype turned up a few times. The chain joins TRBV5-1 to TRBJ2-1, with D unresolved. The germline V gene has CDR1 SGHRS and CDR2 YFSETQ. Deletions cut 0 bases from V and 6 bases from J, with 10 bases between. This CDR3 comprises 14 residues. The CDR3 sequence: CASSLDLSGNEQFF. The CDR3 DNA reads as TGCGCCAGCAGCTTGGATCTGTCGGGCAATGAGCAGTTCTTC. Drawing the rest from reference TRBV5-1 and TRBJ2-1, the complete variable domain is KAGVTQTPRYLIKTRGQQVTLSCSPISGHRSVSWYQQTPGQGLQFLFEYFSETQRNKGNFPGRFSGRQFSNSRSEMNVSTLELGDSALYLCASSLDLSGNEQFFGPGTRLTVL.

The chain joins TRBV6-1 to TRBJ1-6; D gene unclear. The CDR3 consists of 13 residues. CDR1 MNHNS and CDR2 SASEGT come from the germline V gene. The V end lost 3 bases, the J end lost 14 bases, and 14 bases lay between the germline ends. CDR3 coding DNA: TGTGCCAGCAGTGACCCCTCACATAAATCCCTCCACTTT. It is translated as CASSDPSHKSLHF.

The chain couples TRBV20-1 to TRBJ1-4; D is ambiguous. This CDR3 is 14 amino acids long. Trimming took 5 bases from V and 4 from J, leaving 14 bases between them. Germline-derived CDR1 and CDR2 are DFQATT and SNEGSKA (reference sequence). CDR3 region: CSASRRENNEKLFF. CDR3 nucleotides: TGCAGTGCTTCCAGACGGGAAAATAATGAAAAACTGTTTTTT.

This chain joins TRBV9 and TRBJ2-5; D is perhaps TRBD2 (6 bases). The length of the CDR3 is 15 residues. Trimming left V 4 bases short and J 7 bases short, with 20 bases between. Germline V CDR1 and CDR2: SGDLS, YYNGEE. The CDR3 sequence is CASSKTGGPEGTQYF. In DNA, the CDR3 is TGTGCCAGCAGCAAGACCGGAGGGCCGGAGGGGACCCAGTACTTC.

V gene TRBV12-3 or TRBV12-4 combines with J gene TRBJ1-2, with a possible D match to TRBD1 (5 bases). Trimming pared 3 bases from V and 3 bases from J, leaving 17 bases between. The CDR3 covers 16 residues. The CDR3 DNA sequence: TGTGCCAGCAGTTTTTCCTGGGGCAGGACTTACTATGGCTACACCTTC. This translates into CASSFSWGRTYYGYTF.

The rearrangement links TRBV3-1 to TRBJ2-2, with TRBD2 matching 9 bases. Per germline, CDR1 LGHDT and CDR2 YNNKEL (reference sequence). Trimming at V came to 4 bases and at J to 5 bases, leaving 8 bases not matched to a gene. The CDR3 loop spans 16 amino acids. CDR3 protein: CASSLWLAGQTGELFF. In DNA, the CDR3 is TGTGCCAGCAGCCTGTGGCTAGCGGGACAGACCGGGGAGCTGTTTTTT.

This clonotype was seen only a few times. The V and J genes are TRBV24-1 and TRBJ2-1; D remains ambiguous. Trimming took 5 bases from V and 3 from J, leaving 10 bases between them. The germline CDR1 and CDR2 sequences are KGHDR and SFDVKD. This CDR3 is built from 14 residues. The CDR3 sequence is CATSGGPSYNEQFF. CDR3 DNA: TGTGCCACCAGTGGAGGCCCCAGCTACAATGAGCAGTTCTTC.

This clonotype has only a few counts. This sequence joins TRBV24-1 and TRBJ2-1, with 8 bases matching TRBD2. Looked up from germline, CDR1 is KGHDR and CDR2 is SFDVKD. This CDR3 is built from 16 residues. V gave up 0 bases and J gave up 8 bases; unmatched junction bases: 8. The CDR3 DNA follows: TGTGCCACCAGTGATTTGGCGAGCGGGAGAGTGGATGAGCAGTTCTTC. Its protein product is CATSDLASGRVDEQFF.

This clonotype was counted a few times. Here the CDR3 DNA reads TGTGCCACCAGTGACTCAACAGGGGAGGGAGAGACCCAGTACTTC. This encodes CATSDSTGEGETQYF. The chain recombines TRBV24-1 with TRBJ2-5; D is tentatively TRBD1 or TRBD2 (7 bases each). The germline gives CDR1 KGHDR, CDR2 SFDVKD. CDR3 size: 15 residues. Trimming pared 4 bases from V and 4 bases from J, leaving 15 bases between.

This clonotype was counted only a few times. J is TRBJ1-2 and V is TRBV10-3, with unresolved D. The germline V gene encodes CDR1 ENHRY and CDR2 SYGVKD. This CDR3 contains 14 residues. Between the trimmed V and J ends, which lost 5 bases and 3 bases, there was a span of 13 bases. The CDR3 region is CAISISMEDYGYTF. For the CDR3, the DNA is TGTGCCATCAGTATTTCCATGGAAGACTATGGCTACACCTTC.

The chain links TRBV18 to TRBJ2-2; 11 bases align to TRBD2. In germline, CDR1 is KGHSH, CDR2 LQKENI. The CDR3 is 17 residues long. The J segment lost 1 base and the V segment lost 3 bases, leaving 4 bases of the junction unmatched. CDR3: CASSPDSGRVNTGELFF. Written as DNA, the CDR3 is TGTGCCAGCTCACCGGATAGCGGGAGGGTGAACACCGGGGAGCTGTTTTTT.

This chain uses TRBV15 with TRBJ1-6; D gene ambiguous. Germline CDR1 is LNHNV and CDR2 is YYDKDF (reference sequence). V lost 0 bases and J 0 bases, leaving 6 bases between the germline ends. The CDR3 runs 16 residues. This CDR3 reads CATSRDRSSYNSPLHF. CDR3 in DNA: TGTGCCACCAGCAGAGACCGGAGCTCCTATAATTCACCCCTCCACTTT.

The rearrangement joins TRBV29-1 to TRBJ2-7, with 10 bases identical to TRBD2. In germline, CDR1 is SQVTM, CDR2 ANQGSEA. This CDR3 region has 13 residues. J gave up 4 bases and V 5 bases, and 5 bases lay outside the gene matches. The CDR3: CSVSGRAKYEQYF. The CDR3, as DNA: TGCAGCGTTAGCGGGAGGGCCAAGTACGAGCAGTACTTC.

This clonotype was seen a handful of times. The chain combines TRBV20-1 with TRBJ2-7, with TRBD2 matching 14 bases. Germline lookup yields CDR1 DFQATT and CDR2 SNEGSKA (reference sequence). Trimming at V came to 5 bases and at J to 0 bases, leaving 0 bases not matched to a gene. This CDR3 comprises 14 residues. The DNA for the CDR3 is TGCAGTGCTGGGACTAGCGGGAGCTCCTACGAGCAGTACTTC. It specifies CSAGTSGSSYEQYF.

This chain joins TRBV7-2 and TRBJ2-3; D gene ambiguous. The V gene lost 1 base and the J gene lost 0 bases, with 14 bases spanning the gap. Germline CDR1 and CDR2: SGHTA and FQGNSA. CDR3 length: 17 amino acids. The CDR3 region has the DNA TGTGCCAGCAGCTTAGGATACGGCAAGGGTAGCACAGATACGCAGTATTTT. Encoded protein: CASSLGYGKGSTDTQYF.

This chain uses TRBV20-1 with TRBJ1-6; the D is unclear. The CDR3 runs 14 residues. Germline V gene data show CDR1 as DFQATT and CDR2 as SNEGSKA (reference sequence). Trimming cost V 0 bases and J 3 bases, with 6 bases left between them. CDR3 sequence reads: CSAREVLYNSPLHF. The CDR3 DNA follows: TGCAGTGCTAGAGAAGTCCTCTATAATTCACCCCTCCACTTT.

The chain uses TRBV10-2 and TRBJ1-3; the D gene is possibly TRBD1 (6 bases). Germline assignment: CDR1 WSHSY and CDR2 SAAADI. The germline V and J ends were trimmed by 6 bases and 2 bases, with 17 bases remaining between them. This CDR3 contains 16 residues. The CDR3 is CASSVQGFRAGNTIYF. The CDR3 DNA sequence: TGCGCCAGCAGCGTGCAGGGGTTTCGGGCTGGAAACACCATATATTTT.